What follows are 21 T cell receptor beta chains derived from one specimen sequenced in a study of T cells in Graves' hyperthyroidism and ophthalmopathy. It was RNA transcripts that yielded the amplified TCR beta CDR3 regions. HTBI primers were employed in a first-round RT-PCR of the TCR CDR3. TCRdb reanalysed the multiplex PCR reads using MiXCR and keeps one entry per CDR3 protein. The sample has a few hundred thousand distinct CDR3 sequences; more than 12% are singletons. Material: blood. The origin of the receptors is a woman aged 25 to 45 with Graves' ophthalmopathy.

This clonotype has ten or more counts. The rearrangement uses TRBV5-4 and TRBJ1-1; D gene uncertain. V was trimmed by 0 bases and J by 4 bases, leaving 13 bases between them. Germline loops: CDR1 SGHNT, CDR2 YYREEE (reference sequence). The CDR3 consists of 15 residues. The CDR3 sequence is CASSLAGRLATEAFF. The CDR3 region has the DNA TGTGCCAGCAGCTTGGCCGGTCGGTTGGCCACTGAAGCTTTCTTT.

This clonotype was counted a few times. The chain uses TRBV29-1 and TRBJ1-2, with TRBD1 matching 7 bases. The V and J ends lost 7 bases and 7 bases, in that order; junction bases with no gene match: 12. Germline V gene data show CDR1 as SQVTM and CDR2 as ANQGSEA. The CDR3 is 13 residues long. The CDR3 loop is CSAKDTGVRGYTF. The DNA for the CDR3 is TGCAGCGCGAAAGATACAGGGGTCCGTGGCTACACCTTC.

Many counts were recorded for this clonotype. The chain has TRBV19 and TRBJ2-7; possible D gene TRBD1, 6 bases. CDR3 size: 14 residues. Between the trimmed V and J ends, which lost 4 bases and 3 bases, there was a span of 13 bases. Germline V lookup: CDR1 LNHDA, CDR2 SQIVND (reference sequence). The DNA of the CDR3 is TGTGCCAGTAGTACGTCGGGACAAAGCTACGAGCAGTACTTC. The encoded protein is CASSTSGQSYEQYF.

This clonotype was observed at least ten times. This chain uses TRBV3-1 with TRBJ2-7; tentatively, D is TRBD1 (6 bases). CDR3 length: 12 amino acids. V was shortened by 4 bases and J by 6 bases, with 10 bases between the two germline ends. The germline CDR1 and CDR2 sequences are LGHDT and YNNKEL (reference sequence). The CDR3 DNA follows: TGTGCCAGCAGCCTGGACAGTGGCGAGCAGTACTTC. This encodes CASSLDSGEQYF.

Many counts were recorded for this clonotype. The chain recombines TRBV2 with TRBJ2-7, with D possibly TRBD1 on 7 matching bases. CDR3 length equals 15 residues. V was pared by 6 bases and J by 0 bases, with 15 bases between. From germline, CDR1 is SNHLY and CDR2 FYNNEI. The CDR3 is CASRRQGLSSYEQYF. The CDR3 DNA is TGTGCCAGCAGGCGACAGGGACTTAGCTCCTACGAGCAGTACTTC.

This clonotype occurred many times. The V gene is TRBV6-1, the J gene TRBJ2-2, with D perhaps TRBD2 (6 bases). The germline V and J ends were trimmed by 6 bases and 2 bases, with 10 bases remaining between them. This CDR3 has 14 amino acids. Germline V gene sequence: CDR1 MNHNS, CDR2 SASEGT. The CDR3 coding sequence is TGTGCCAGCAGAGCTAGCGCAAACACCGGGGAGCTGTTTTTT. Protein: CASRASANTGELFF.

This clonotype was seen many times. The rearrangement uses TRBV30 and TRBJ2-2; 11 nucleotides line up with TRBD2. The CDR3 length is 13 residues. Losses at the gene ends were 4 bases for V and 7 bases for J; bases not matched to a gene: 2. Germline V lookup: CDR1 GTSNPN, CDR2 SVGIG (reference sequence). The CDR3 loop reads CAWTLAGDGELFF. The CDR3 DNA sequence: TGTGCCTGGACACTAGCGGGGGACGGGGAGCTGTTTTTT.

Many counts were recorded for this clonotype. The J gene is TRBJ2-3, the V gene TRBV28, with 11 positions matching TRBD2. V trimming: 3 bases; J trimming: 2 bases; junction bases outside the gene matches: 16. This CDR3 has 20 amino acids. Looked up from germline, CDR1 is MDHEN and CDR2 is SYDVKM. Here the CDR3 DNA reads TGTGCCAGCAGTTTCCCCCTAGCGGGGGGTACGGTTATGGCCACAGATACGCAGTATTTT. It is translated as CASSFPLAGGTVMATDTQYF.

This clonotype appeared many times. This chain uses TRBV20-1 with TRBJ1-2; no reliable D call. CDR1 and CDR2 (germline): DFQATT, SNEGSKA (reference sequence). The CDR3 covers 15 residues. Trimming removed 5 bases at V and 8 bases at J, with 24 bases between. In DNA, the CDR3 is TGCAGTGCTGCCCTACAGAGCTATGGCCACGAAGGCTACACCTTC. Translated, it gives CSAALQSYGHEGYTF.

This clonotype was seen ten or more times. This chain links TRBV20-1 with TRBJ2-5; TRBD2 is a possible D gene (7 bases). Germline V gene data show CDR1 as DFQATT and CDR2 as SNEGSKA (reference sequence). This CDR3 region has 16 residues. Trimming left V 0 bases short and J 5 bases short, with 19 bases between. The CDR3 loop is CSARDLGGPVGETQYF. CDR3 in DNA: TGCAGTGCTAGAGATCTGGGGGGGCCGGTTGGTGAGACCCAGTACTTC.

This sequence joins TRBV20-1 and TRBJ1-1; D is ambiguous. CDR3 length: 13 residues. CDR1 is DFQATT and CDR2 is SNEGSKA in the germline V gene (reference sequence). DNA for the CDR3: TGCAGCGTCGTAAACCGGGAAAACACTGAAGCTTTCTTT. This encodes CSVVNRENTEAFF.

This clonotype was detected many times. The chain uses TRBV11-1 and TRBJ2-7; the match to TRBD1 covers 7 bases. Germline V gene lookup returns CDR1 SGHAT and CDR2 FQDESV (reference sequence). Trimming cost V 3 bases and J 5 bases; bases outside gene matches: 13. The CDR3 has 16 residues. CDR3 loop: CASSLNTGTAVDEQYF. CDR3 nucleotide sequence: TGTGCCAGCAGCTTGAACACCGGGACAGCGGTAGACGAGCAGTACTTC.

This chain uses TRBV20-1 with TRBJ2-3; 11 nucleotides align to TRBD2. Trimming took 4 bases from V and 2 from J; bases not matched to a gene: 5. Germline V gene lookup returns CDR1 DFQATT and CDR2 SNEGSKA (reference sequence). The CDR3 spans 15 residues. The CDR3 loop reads CSAIPTSGTTDTQYF. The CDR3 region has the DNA TGCAGTGCTATCCCGACTAGCGGGACCACAGATACGCAGTATTTT.

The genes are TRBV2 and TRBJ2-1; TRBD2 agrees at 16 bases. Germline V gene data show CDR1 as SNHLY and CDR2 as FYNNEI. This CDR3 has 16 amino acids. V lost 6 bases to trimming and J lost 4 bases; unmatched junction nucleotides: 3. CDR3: CASREGLAGGYNEQFF. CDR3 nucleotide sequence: TGTGCCAGCAGAGAGGGACTAGCGGGGGGGTACAATGAGCAGTTCTTC.

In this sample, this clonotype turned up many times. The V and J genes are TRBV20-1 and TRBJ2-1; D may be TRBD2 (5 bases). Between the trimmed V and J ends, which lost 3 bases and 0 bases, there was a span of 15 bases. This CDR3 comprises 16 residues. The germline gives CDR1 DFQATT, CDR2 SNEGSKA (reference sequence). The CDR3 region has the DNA TGCAGTGCTAGTGATGTCAGGAGGAGCTCCTACAATGAGCAGTTCTTC. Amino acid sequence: CSASDVRRSSYNEQFF.

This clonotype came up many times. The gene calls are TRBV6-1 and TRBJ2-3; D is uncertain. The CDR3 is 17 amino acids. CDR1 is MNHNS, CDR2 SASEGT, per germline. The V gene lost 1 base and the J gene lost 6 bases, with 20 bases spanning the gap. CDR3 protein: CASSEVEFILPTDTQYF. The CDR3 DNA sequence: TGTGCCAGCAGTGAAGTGGAGTTTATCCTCCCAACCGATACGCAGTATTTT.

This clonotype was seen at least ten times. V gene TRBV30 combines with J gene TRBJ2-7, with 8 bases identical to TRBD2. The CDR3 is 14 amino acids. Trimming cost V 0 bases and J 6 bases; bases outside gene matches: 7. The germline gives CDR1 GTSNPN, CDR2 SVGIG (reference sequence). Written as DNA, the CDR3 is TGTGCCTGGAGTGTACGCGGGGGGCCAGTCGAGCAGTACTTC. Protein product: CAWSVRGGPVEQYF.

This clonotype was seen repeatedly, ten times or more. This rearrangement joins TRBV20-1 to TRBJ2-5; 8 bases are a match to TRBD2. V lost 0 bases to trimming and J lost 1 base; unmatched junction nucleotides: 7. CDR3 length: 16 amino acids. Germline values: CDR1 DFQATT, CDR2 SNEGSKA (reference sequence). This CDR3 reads CSARDLGGGPQETQYF. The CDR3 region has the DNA TGCAGTGCTAGAGATCTGGGCGGGGGGCCCCAAGAGACCCAGTACTTC.

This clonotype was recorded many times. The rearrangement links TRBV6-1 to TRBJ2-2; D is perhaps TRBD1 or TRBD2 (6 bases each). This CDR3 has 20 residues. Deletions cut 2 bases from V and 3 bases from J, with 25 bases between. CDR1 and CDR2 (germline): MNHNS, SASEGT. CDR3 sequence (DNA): TGTGCCAGCAGTGAAATTCGCGGTGGTATCGGGGGCCTTTACACCGGGGAGCTGTTTTTT. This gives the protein CASSEIRGGIGGLYTGELFF.

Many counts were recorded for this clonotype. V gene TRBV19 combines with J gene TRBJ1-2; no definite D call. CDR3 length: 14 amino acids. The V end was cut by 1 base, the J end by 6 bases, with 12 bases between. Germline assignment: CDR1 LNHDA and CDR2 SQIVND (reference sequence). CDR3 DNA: TGTGCCAGTAGTATAGGCGGAGGGAACGATGGCTACACCTTC. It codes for CASSIGGGNDGYTF.

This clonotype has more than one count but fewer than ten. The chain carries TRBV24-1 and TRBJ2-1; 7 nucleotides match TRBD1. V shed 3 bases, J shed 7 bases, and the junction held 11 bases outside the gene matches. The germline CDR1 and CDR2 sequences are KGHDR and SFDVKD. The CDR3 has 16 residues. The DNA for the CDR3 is TGTGCCACCAGTGATATGACAGGGTCTACGAGAAATGAGCAGTTCTTC. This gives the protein CATSDMTGSTRNEQFF.